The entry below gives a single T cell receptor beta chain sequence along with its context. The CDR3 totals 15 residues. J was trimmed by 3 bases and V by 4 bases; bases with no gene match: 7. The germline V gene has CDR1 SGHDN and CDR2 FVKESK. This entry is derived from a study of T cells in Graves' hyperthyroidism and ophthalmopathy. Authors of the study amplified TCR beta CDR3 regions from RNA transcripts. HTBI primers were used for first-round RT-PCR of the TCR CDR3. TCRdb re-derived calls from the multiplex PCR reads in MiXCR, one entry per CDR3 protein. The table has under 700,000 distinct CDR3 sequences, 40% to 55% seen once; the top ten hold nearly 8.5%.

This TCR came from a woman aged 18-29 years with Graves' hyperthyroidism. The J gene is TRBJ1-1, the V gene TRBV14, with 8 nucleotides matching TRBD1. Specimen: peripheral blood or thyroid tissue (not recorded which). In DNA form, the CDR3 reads TGTGCCAGCAGCCCCAGGGGGCGCTGGGACACTGAAGCTTTCTTT. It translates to CASSPRGRWDTEAFF. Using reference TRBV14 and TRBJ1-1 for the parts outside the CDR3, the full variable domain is EAGVTQFPSHSVIEKGQTVTLRCDPISGHDNLYWYRRVMGKEIKFLLHFVKESKQDESGMPNNRFLAERTGGTYSTLKVQPAELEDSGVYFCASSPRGRWDTEAFFGQGTRLTVV.